Sequencing of this T cell receptor beta chain was carried out in a study of cytomegalovirus exposure and HLA in healthy donors. Study-level results: Per a later analysis, 18,000 or so TCR beta sequences showed association with HLA alleles at 0.05 false discovery rate. Many donors carried some public TCRs, although rarity characterized most TCR sequences. For presence/absence analyses, sequencing depth was assumed to be roughly uniform across donors.

The PCR used 60 Vbeta and 13 Jbeta primers. This table comes from immunoSEQ multiplex PCR, and its TCRdb copy is limited to in-frame clones, with some not included. The sample contains around 130,000 clones, nearly 85% of which appear only once. Turning to this clone: Its antigen is undetermined.

After removal of 2 bases from V and 11 bases from J, the junction contained 11 bases not matched to a gene. Per the germline V gene, CDR1 is MGHRA and CDR2 is YSYEKL. CDR3 length: 15 amino acids. The origin of this receptor is a boy younger than 18 in good health and CMV-seronegative. Sequences were obtained from PBMCs. The chain couples TRBV4-1 to TRBJ2-5, with TRBD2 matching over 10 bases. DNA for the CDR3: TGCGCCAGCAGCCAATGGACTAGCGGAAGGGTGGAACAGTACTTC. It yields the protein CASSQWTSGRVEQYF.